The source of this T cell receptor beta chain is a study of OX40 agonist ivuxolimab in advanced cancers. Study information: All patients had ivuxolimab intravenously every 2 weeks at 0.01 to 10 mg/kg. Hepatocellular carcinoma, melanoma, renal cell or head and neck cancer was diagnosed in the dose-escalation patients.

Study-level points and caveats: More expanded clones were found, on average, in CD8+ than in CD4+ T cells.

Comments on this clone: Antigen unknown.

CDR3 length: 15 residues. V trimming: 4 bases; J trimming: 5 bases; junction bases outside the gene matches: 6. TCRdb's copy holds only in-frame clones and misses some; the assay was immunoSEQ multiplex PCR. The sample includes about 90,000 clones, roughly 91% seen only once; the top ten take around 0.35%. The sample in question was CD4+ or CD8+ T cells sorted from blood, obtained in a trial of the OX40 agonist ivuxolimab. The rearrangement links TRBV5-3 to TRBJ2-7; 13 bases fit TRBD2. TRBV5-3 is sorted into the ORF group, with uncertain function. This receptor was taken from an adult with an advanced solid tumor such as melanoma, head and neck, liver or kidney cancer. The CDR3 is CARSGTSGRANEQYF. CDR3 DNA: TGTGCCAGAAGCGGTACTAGCGGGAGGGCCAACGAGCAGTACTTC.